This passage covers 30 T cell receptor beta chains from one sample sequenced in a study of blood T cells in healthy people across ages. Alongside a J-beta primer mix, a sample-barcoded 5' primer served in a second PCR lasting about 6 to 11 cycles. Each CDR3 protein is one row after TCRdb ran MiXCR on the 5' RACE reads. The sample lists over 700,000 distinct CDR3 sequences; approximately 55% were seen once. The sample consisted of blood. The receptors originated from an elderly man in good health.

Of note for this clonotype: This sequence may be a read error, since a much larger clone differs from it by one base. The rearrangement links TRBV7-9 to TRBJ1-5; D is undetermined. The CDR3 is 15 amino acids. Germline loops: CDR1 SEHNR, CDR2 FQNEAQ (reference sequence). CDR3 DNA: TGTACCAGCAGCTCTACAGCACCGGGGAATCAGCCCCAGCATTTT. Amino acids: CTSSSTAPGNQPQHF. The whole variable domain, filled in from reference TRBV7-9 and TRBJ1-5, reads DTGVSQNPRHKITKRGQNVTFRCDPISEHNRLYWYRQTLGQGPEFLTYFQNEAQLEKSRLLSDRFSAERPKGSFSTLEIQRTEQGDSAMYLCTSSSTAPGNQPQHFGDGTRLSIL.

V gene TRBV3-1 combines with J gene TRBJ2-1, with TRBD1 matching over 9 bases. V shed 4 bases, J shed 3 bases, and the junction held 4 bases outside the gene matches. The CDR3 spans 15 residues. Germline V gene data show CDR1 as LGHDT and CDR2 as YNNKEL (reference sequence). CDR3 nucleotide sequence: TGTGCCAGCAGCCTACAGGGGGCTAGCTACAATGAGCAGTTCTTC. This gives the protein CASSLQGASYNEQFF.

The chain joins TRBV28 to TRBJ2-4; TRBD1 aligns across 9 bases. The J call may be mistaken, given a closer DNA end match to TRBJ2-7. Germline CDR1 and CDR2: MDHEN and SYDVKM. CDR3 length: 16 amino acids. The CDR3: CASSLTSWDRVYEQYF. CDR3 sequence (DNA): TGTGCCAGCAGTTTAACCAGCTGGGACAGGGTATACGAGCAGTACTTC.

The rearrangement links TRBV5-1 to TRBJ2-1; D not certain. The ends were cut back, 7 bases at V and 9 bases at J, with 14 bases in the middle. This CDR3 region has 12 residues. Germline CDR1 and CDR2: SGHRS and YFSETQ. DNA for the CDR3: TGCGCCAGCCGCATTGGTGGCGGTGAGCAGTTCTTC. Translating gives CASRIGGGEQFF.

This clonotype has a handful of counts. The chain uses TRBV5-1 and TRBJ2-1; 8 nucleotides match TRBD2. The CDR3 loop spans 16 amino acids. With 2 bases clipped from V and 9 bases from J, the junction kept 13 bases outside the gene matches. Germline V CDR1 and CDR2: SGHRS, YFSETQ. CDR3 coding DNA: TGCGCCAGCAGCTTCGCGTTCGCGGCGGGAGGAGCTGAGCAGTTCTTC. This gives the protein CASSFAFAAGGAEQFF.

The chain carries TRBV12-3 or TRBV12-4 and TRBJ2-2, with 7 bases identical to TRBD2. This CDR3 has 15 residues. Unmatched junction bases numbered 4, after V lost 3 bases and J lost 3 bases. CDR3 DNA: TGTGCCAGCAGTTTCTTGGGGGGGTACACCGGGGAGCTGTTTTTT. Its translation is CASSFLGGYTGELFF.

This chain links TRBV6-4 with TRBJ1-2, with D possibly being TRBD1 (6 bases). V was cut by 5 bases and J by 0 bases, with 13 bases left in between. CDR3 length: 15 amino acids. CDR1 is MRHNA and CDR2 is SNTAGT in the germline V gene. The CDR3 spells CASSPSRTANYGYTF. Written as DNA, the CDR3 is TGTGCCAGCAGTCCCTCCCGGACAGCTAACTATGGCTACACCTTC.

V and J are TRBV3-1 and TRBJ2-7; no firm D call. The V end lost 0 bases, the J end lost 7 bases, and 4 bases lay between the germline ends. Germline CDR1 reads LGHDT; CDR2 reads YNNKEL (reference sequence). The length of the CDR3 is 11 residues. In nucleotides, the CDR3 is TGTGCCAGCAGCCAAGAGTTGGAGCAGTACTTC. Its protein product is CASSQELEQYF.

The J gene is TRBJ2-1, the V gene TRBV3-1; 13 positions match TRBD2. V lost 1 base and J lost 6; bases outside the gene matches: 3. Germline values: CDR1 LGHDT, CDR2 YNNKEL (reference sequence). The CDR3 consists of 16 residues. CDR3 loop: CASSQGTSGSRNEQFF. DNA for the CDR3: TGTGCCAGCAGCCAAGGGACTAGCGGGAGTCGCAATGAGCAGTTCTTC.

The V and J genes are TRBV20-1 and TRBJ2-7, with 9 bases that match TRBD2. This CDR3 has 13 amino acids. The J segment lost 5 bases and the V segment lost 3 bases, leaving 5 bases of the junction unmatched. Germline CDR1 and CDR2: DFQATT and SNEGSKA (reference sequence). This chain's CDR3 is CSARGIAGDEQYF. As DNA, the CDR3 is TGCAGTGCTAGGGGAATAGCGGGAGACGAGCAGTACTTC.

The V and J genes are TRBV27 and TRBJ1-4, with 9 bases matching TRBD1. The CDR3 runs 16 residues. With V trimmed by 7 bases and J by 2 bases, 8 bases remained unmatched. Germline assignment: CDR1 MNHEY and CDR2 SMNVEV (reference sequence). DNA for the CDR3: TGTGCCAGCACCCGACAGGGGGGGACGACTAATGAAAAACTGTTTTTT. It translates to CASTRQGGTTNEKLFF.

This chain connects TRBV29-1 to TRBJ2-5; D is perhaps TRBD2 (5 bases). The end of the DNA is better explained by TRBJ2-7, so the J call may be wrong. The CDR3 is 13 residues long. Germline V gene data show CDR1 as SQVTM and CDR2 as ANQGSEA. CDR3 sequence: CSACLALGNEQYF. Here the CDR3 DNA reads TGCAGCGCTTGCCTAGCTCTGGGCAACGAGCAGTACTTC.

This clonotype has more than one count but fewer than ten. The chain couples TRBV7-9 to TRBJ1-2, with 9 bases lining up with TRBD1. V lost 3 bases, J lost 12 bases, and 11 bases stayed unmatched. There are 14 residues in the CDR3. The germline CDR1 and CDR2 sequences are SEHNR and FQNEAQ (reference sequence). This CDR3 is CASSLTQGAGEDTF. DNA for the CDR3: TGTGCCAGCAGCTTGACACAGGGGGCAGGGGAGGACACCTTC.

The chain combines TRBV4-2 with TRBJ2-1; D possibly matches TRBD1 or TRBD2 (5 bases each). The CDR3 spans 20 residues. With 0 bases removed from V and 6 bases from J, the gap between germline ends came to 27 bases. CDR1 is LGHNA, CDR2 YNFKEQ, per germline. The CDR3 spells CASSQDPGRGSPRFANEQFF. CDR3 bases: TGTGCCAGCAGCCAAGATCCGGGAAGGGGTAGCCCGAGGTTCGCCAATGAGCAGTTCTTC.

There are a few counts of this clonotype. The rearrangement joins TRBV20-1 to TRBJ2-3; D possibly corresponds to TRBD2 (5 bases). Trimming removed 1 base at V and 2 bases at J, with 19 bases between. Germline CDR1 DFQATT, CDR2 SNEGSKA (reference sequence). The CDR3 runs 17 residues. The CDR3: CSARGGSSKGVTDTQYF. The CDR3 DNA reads TGCAGTGCTAGAGGTGGTAGCAGCAAGGGAGTCACAGATACGCAGTATTTT.

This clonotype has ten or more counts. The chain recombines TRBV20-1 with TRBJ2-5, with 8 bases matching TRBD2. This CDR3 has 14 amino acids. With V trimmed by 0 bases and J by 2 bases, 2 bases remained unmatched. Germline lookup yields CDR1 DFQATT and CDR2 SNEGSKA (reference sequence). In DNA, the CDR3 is TGCAGTGCTAGAGAAGTAGCGGGACAAGAGACCCAGTACTTC. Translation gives CSAREVAGQETQYF.

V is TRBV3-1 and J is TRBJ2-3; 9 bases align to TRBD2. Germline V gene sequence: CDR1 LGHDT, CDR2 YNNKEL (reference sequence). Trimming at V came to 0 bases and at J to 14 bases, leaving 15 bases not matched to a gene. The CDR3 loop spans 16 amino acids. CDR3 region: CASSQELLAGPRYAYF. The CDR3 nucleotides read TGTGCCAGCAGCCAAGAGTTACTAGCGGGTCCTAGATACGCGTATTTT.

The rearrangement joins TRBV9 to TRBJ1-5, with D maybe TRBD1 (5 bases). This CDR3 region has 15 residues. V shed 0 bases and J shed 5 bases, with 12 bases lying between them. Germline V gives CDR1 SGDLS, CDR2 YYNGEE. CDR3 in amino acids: CASSVEGRPDQPQHF. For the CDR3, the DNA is TGTGCCAGCAGCGTAGAGGGGCGACCTGATCAGCCCCAGCATTTT.

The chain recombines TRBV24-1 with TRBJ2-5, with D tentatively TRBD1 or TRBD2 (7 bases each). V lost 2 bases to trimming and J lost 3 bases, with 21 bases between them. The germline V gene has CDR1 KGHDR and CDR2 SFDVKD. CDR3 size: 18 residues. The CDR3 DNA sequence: TGTGCCACCAGTGATTCCTCTTTGACAGGGAGGGAAGAAGAGACCCAGTACTTC. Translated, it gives CATSDSSLTGREEETQYF.

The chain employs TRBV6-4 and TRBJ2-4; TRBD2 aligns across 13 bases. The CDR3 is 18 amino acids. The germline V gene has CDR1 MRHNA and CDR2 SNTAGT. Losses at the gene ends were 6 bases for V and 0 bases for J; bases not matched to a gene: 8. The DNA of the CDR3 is TGTGCCAGCAGCGAACCGGGACTAGCGGGACTAGCCAAAAACATTCAGTACTTC. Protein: CASSEPGLAGLAKNIQYF.

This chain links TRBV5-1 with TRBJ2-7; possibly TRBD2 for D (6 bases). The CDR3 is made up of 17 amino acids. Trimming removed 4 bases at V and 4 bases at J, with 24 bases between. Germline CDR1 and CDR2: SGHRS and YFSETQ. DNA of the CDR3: TGCGCCAGCAGCACGGATGGGGGAGGAGGGCCAACTTACGAGCAGTACTTC. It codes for CASSTDGGGGPTYEQYF.

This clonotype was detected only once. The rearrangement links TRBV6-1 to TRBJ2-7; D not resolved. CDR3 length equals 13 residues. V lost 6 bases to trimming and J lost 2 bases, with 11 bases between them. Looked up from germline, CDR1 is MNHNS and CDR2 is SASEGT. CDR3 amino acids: CASRERAPYEQYF. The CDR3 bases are TGTGCCAGCAGGGAACGTGCACCCTACGAGCAGTACTTC.

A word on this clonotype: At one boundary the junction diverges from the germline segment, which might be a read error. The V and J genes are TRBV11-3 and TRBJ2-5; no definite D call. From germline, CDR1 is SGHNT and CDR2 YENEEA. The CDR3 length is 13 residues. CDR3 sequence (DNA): TGTGCCAACAGCTTATCCGGAGAAGAGACCCAGTACTTC. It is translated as CANSLSGEETQYF.

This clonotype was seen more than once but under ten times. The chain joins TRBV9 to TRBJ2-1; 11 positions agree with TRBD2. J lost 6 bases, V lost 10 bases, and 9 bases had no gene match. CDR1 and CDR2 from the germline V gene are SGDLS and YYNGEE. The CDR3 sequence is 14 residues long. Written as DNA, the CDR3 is TGTGCCTGTTCCACGGGACTAGCGGCCAATGAGCAGTTCTTC. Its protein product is CACSTGLAANEQFF.

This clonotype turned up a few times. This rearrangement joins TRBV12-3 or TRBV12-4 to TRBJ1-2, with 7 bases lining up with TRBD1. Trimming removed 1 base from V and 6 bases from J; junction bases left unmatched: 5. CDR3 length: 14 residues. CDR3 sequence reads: CASSLGRGGNGYTF. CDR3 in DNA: TGTGCCAGCAGTTTAGGCAGGGGGGGAAATGGCTACACCTTC.

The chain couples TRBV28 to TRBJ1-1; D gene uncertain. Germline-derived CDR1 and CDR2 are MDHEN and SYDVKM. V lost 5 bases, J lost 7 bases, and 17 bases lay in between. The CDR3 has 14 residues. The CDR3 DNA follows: TGTGCCAGCAGTGACCTAGCAGGCGTGGGTGAAGCTTTCTTT. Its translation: CASSDLAGVGEAFF.

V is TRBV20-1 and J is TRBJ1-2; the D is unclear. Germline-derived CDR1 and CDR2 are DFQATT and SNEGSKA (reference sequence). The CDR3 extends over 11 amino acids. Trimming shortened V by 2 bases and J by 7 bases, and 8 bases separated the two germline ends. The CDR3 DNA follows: TGCAGTGCTAGACTACAACGTGGCTACACCTTC. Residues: CSARLQRGYTF.

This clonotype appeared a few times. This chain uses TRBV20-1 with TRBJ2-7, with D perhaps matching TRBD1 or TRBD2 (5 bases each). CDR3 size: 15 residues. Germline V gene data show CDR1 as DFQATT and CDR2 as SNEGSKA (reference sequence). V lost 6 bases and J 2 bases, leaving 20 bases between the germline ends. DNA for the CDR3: TGCAGTGCCCCCGGACGGAGAGGGGTCCCCTACGAGCAGTACTTC. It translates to CSAPGRRGVPYEQYF.

CDR3 sequence: CASSPTFLAGETNEQFF. The CDR3, as DNA: TGTGCCAGCAGCCCCACCTTTCTCGCGGGAGAGACCAATGAGCAGTTCTTC. This sequence joins TRBV7-6 and TRBJ2-1; TRBD2 matches 7 bases. V lost 5 bases, J lost 6 bases, and 16 bases stayed unmatched. Per germline, CDR1 SGHVS and CDR2 FNYEAQ. The CDR3 has 17 residues.

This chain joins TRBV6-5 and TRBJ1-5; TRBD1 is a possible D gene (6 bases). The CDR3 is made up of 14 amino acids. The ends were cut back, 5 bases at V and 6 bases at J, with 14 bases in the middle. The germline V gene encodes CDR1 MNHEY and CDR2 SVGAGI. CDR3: CASSRGGSRQPQHF. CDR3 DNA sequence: TGTGCCAGCAGTAGAGGGGGGAGCCGTCAGCCCCAGCATTTT.